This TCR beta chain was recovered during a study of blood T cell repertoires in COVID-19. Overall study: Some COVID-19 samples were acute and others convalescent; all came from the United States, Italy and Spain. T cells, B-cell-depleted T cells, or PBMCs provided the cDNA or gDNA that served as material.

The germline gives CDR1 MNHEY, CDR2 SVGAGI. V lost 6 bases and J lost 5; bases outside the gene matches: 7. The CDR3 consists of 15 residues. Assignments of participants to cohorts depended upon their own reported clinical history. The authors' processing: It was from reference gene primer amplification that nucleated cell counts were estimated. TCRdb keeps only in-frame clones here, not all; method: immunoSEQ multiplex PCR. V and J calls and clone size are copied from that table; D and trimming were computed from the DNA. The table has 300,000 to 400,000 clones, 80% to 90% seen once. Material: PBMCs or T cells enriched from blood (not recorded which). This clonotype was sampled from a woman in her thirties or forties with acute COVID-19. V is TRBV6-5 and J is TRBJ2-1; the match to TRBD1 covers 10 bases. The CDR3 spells CASRTGQGIDNEQFF. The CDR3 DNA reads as TGTGCCAGCAGAACGGGACAGGGGATCGACAATGAGCAGTTCTTC.